The source of this T cell receptor beta chain is a study of cytomegalovirus exposure and HLA in healthy donors. Whole-study context: An earlier analysis found under 130 million unique TCR beta sequences from about 179 million T cells.

General study points: Of the V segments, some could not be distinguished, including TRBV6-2 and TRBV6-3, and were excluded. Earlier analysis yielded a pattern in which most TCR beta V segments were productive about 87% or about 30% of the time. For presence/absence analyses, sequencing depth was assumed to be roughly uniform across donors.

Primers for the PCR totalled 60 Vbeta and 13 Jbeta. Here immunoSEQ multiplex PCR was the method, and the copy in TCRdb shows in-frame clones only, minus some. The sample contains 150,000 to 250,000 clones, approximately 83% of which appear only once. J was trimmed by 1 base and V by 4 bases; bases with no gene match: 4. The germline CDR1 and CDR2 sequences are SGHDN and FVKESK. CDR3 length equals 15 residues. Details on this clone: What it binds is unknown.

The chain employs TRBV14 and TRBJ2-1, with 7 bases fitting TRBD1. The receptor was derived from a boy younger than 10 in good health and CMV-seronegative. The sequencing input was PBMCs. The CDR3 loop is CASSRRQGSYNEQFF. CDR3 bases: TGTGCCAGCAGCCGACGACAGGGTTCCTACAATGAGCAGTTCTTC.